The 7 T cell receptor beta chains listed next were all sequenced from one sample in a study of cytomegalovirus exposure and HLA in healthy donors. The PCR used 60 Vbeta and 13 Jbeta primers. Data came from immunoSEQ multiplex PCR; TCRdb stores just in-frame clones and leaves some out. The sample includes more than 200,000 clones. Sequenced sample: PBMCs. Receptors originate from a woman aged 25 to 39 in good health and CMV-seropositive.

The DNA of the CDR3 is TGTGCCAGCAGCTCTTTAGGGACTAGCGGGTACTACAATGAGCAGTTCTTC. Its translation is CASSSLGTSGYYNEQFF. The rearrangement joins TRBV7-9 to TRBJ2-1, with 12 nucleotides matching TRBD2. In germline, CDR1 is SEHNR, CDR2 FQNEAQ (reference sequence). The CDR3 extends over 17 amino acids. J gave up 3 bases and V 4 bases, and 7 bases lay outside the gene matches.

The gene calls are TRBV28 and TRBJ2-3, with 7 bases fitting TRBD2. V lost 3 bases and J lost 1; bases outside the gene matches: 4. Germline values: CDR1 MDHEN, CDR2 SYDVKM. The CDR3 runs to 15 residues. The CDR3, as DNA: TGTGCCAGCAGTTTCAGAGCGGGACGCACAGATACGCAGTATTTT. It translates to CASSFRAGRTDTQYF.

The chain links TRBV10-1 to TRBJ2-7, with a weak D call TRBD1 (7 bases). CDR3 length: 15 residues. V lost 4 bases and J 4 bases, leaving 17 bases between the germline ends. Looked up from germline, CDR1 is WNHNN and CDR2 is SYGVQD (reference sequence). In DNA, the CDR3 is TGCGCCAGCAGTGTCCCACAGGGGAGGACTTACGAGCAGTACTTC. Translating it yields CASSVPQGRTYEQYF.

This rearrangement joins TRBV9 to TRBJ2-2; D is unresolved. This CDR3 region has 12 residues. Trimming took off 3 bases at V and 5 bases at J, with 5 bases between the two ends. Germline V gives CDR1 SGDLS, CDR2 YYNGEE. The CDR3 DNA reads TGTGCCAGCAGCGGAGGAACCGGGGAGCTGTTTTTT. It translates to CASSGGTGELFF.

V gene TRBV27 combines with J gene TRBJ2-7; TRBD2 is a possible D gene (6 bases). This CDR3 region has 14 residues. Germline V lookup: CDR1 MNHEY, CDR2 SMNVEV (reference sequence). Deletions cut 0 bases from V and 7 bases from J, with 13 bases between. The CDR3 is CASSLSGGRVEQYF. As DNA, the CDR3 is TGTGCCAGCAGTTTATCCGGGGGTAGGGTTGAGCAGTACTTC.

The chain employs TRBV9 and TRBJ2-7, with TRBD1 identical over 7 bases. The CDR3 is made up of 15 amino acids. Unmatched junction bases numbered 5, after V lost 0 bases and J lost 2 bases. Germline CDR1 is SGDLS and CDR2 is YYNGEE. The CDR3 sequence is CASSVDDRVAYEQYF. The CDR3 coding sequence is TGTGCCAGCAGCGTAGACGACAGGGTGGCCTACGAGCAGTACTTC.

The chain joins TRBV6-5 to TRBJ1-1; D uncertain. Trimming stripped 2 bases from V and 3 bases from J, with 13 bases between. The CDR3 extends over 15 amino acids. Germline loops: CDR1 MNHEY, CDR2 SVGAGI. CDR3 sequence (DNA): TGTGCCAGCAGTTACGGGAGGGAGGGAGACACTGAAGCTTTCTTT. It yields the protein CASSYGREGDTEAFF.